These 25 T cell receptor beta chains share one sample of origin, sequenced in a study of blood T cell repertoires in COVID-19. Assay used: immunoSEQ multiplex PCR; TCRdb lists only in-frame clones, some missing. Seen here are about 380,000 clones, around 90% observed once, and the top ten hold around 1.3%. The sequencing sample was made of peripheral blood. Receptor source: a man aged 35 to 55 with acute or convalescent COVID-19.

This clone has a handful of counts. This sequence joins TRBV5-1 and TRBJ1-1, with 8 bases fitting TRBD1. Germline loops: CDR1 SGHRS, CDR2 YFSETQ. V shed 6 bases and J 7 bases; nucleotides not matched to a gene: 11. The CDR3 extends over 14 amino acids. DNA of the CDR3: TGCGCCAGCACCACCGGGACAGGAGGTGTTGAAGCTTTCTTT. Protein sequence: CASTTGTGGVEAFF.

This clone was seen only a few times. This chain links TRBV25-1 with TRBJ2-3, with D tentatively TRBD1 (5 bases). V was pared by 4 bases and J by 3 bases, with 11 bases between. There are 14 residues in the CDR3. Germline V lookup: CDR1 MGHDK, CDR2 SYGVNS. The CDR3 reads CASSAGLFTDTQYF. Written as DNA, the CDR3 is TGTGCCAGCAGTGCAGGGTTATTTACAGATACGCAGTATTTT.

Only one count was recorded for this clone. The chain has TRBV28 and TRBJ1-5, with a possible D match to TRBD1 (5 bases). The germline V gene has CDR1 MDHEN and CDR2 SYDVKM. The CDR3 has 15 residues. The ends were cut back, 6 bases at V and 0 bases at J, with 12 bases in the middle. The CDR3 bases are TGTGCCAGCAGCCACCAGGGTTATAGCAATCAGCCCCAGCATTTT. It codes for CASSHQGYSNQPQHF.

The chain is built from TRBV6-2 or TRBV6-3 and TRBJ2-1, with 11 bases identical to TRBD2. This CDR3 region has 15 residues. Per the germline V gene, CDR1 is MNHEY and CDR2 is SVGEGT. Trimming took 2 bases from V and 7 from J; bases not matched to a gene: 4. CDR3 sequence (DNA): TGTGCCAGCAGTTACCCCCGGACTAGCGGGAATGAGCAGTTCTTC. This encodes CASSYPRTSGNEQFF.

J is TRBJ2-3 and V is TRBV9; TRBD1 aligns across 8 bases. The CDR3 is 15 residues long. The germline V gene encodes CDR1 SGDLS and CDR2 YYNGEE. The junction had 6 bases not matched to a gene; V was cut back by 3 bases and J by 3 bases. CDR3 DNA sequence: TGTGCCAGCAGCGCGCGGGACAGGTGGACAGATACGCAGTATTTT. It specifies CASSARDRWTDTQYF.

The chain carries TRBV7-9 and TRBJ1-1; D perhaps matches TRBD1 (6 bases). This CDR3 spans 15 amino acids. Germline V gene lookup returns CDR1 SEHNR and CDR2 FQNEAQ (reference sequence). The V end lost 2 bases, the J end lost 6 bases, and 16 bases lay between the germline ends. The CDR3 here is CASSLRPTGFSEAFF. The CDR3 DNA reads TGTGCCAGCAGCTTACGCCCCACAGGGTTCTCTGAAGCTTTCTTT.

The chain has TRBV4-1 and TRBJ2-5; weak D call: TRBD2 (6 bases). CDR3 size: 15 residues. CDR1 and CDR2 from the germline V gene are MGHRA and YSYEKL. With 5 bases removed from V and 2 bases from J, the gap between germline ends came to 15 bases. CDR3 nucleotide sequence: TGCGCCAGCAGCTCCCATTTTGGAGGGCAAGAGACCCAGTACTTC. It is translated as CASSSHFGGQETQYF.

The V call is TRBV5-4, the J call TRBJ2-5; TRBD1 matches 7 bases. The V gene end was trimmed by 4 bases and the J gene end by 1 base; junction bases not matched to a gene: 7. Per the germline V gene, CDR1 is SGHNT and CDR2 is YYREEE (reference sequence). The CDR3 is 15 amino acids. The CDR3 region is CASSTGTAFQETQYF. CDR3 nucleotide sequence: TGTGCCAGCAGCACCGGGACAGCTTTCCAAGAGACCCAGTACTTC.

This sequence joins TRBV10-3 and TRBJ1-1; a weak D match, TRBD1 (5 bases). The CDR3 runs 16 residues. From germline, CDR1 is ENHRY and CDR2 SYGVKD. The V end lost 6 bases, the J end lost 2 bases, and 19 bases lay between the germline ends. This chain's CDR3 is CAIREPRRGGNTEAFF. The CDR3 DNA reads TGTGCCATCAGGGAACCTCGGAGGGGCGGCAACACTGAAGCTTTCTTT.

The gene calls are TRBV12-3 or TRBV12-4 and TRBJ1-6, with D unresolved. The V and J ends lost 5 bases and 7 bases respectively, with 9 bases between them. CDR3 length equals 13 residues. The CDR3 reads CASSTRWNSPLHF. CDR3 DNA: TGTGCCAGCAGTACGCGGTGGAATTCACCCCTCCACTTT.

The chain links TRBV6-5 to TRBJ2-7; tentatively, D is TRBD2 (6 bases). V gave up 5 bases and J gave up 3 bases, with 11 bases separating them. This CDR3 contains 13 residues. CDR1 is MNHEY and CDR2 is SVGAGI in the germline V gene. CDR3 DNA sequence: TGTGCCAGCAGTCTTAGGGAGGTCTACGAGCAGTACTTC. Protein product: CASSLREVYEQYF.

The chain carries TRBV11-3 and TRBJ2-3; 7 positions agree with TRBD1. V was pared by 5 bases and J by 1 base, with 6 bases of the junction left unmatched. Germline CDR1 and CDR2: SGHNT and YENEEA. The CDR3 runs to 15 residues. CDR3 DNA: TGTGCCAGCAGCATAGGGGGCGTAGGCACAGATACGCAGTATTTT. It specifies CASSIGGVGTDTQYF.

This chain connects TRBV28 to TRBJ2-5, with D uncertain. The CDR3 covers 14 residues. Per germline, CDR1 MDHEN and CDR2 SYDVKM. V was shortened by 6 bases and J by 4 bases, with 15 bases between the two germline ends. CDR3 nucleotides: TGTGCCAGCAGAGAGCACAGTTATTTAGAGACCCAGTACTTC. Residues: CASREHSYLETQYF.

CDR3 protein: CASSFSYLNSPLHF. Written as DNA, the CDR3 is TGTGCCAGCAGCTTCTCGTATCTAAATTCACCCCTCCACTTT. The chain has TRBV13 and TRBJ1-6; D unresolved. Germline V lookup: CDR1 PRHDT, CDR2 FYEKMQ (reference sequence). The CDR3 runs 14 residues. Trimming left V 3 bases short and J 7 bases short, with 10 bases between.

As to this clone: The junction does not match germline at one end; this may be a read error. The rearrangement joins TRBV7-7 to TRBJ2-2; TRBD2 might be the D (7 bases). The CDR3 sequence is 15 residues long. CDR1 SSHAT and CDR2 FNYEAQ come from the germline V gene (reference sequence). In DNA form, the CDR3 reads TGTGCTAGCAGCTTAGAAAGGGGGGGTCCCGGGGAGCTGTTTTTT. Its translation is CASSLERGGPGELFF.

The V gene is TRBV18, the J gene TRBJ1-2, with D perhaps matching TRBD1 (6 bases). The CDR3 is 16 residues long. Looked up from germline, CDR1 is KGHSH and CDR2 is LQKENI. V was shortened by 6 bases and J by 0 bases, with 17 bases between the two germline ends. The CDR3 region has the DNA TGTGCCAGCTCTACCGAGGGGGGGTGGCCTAACTATGGCTACACCTTC. This codes for CASSTEGGWPNYGYTF.

The chain's CDR3 is CASMRGRDNQPQHF. CDR3 nucleotides: TGTGCCAGTATGAGGGGGAGGGACAATCAGCCCCAGCATTTT. The chain carries TRBV19 and TRBJ1-5; weak D call: TRBD1 (6 bases). CDR3 length: 14 residues. Trimming cost V 7 bases and J 3 bases, with 13 bases left between them. Germline CDR1 reads LNHDA; CDR2 reads SQIVND (reference sequence).

This sequence joins TRBV28 and TRBJ1-2; tentative D call: TRBD1 (6 bases). This CDR3 contains 13 residues. Germline CDR1 MDHEN, CDR2 SYDVKM. Deletions cut 4 bases from V and 8 bases from J, with 14 bases between. DNA of the CDR3: TGTGCCAGCAGTTCCCAGGGGCGAAGAGGCTACACCTTC. This encodes CASSSQGRRGYTF.

The chain recombines TRBV9 with TRBJ2-1, with 8 nucleotides matching TRBD2. V lost 4 bases, J lost 7 bases, and 4 bases stayed unmatched. CDR3 length: 13 amino acids. Germline V CDR1 and CDR2: SGDLS, YYNGEE. The CDR3 sequence: CASSSGGANEQFF. CDR3 nucleotides: TGTGCCAGCAGCTCCGGGGGGGCAAATGAGCAGTTCTTC.

The chain carries TRBV28 and TRBJ1-2; D gene unclear. The CDR3 has 15 amino acids. Trimming took off 2 bases at V and 0 bases at J, with 10 bases between the two ends. Looked up from germline, CDR1 is MDHEN and CDR2 is SYDVKM. CDR3: CASSLTTGANYGYTF. For the CDR3, the DNA is TGTGCCAGCAGTTTAACCACCGGGGCTAACTATGGCTACACCTTC.

CDR3 sequence: CASSYYRGEKLFF. The CDR3 DNA reads TGTGCCAGCAGTTACTACAGGGGGGAAAAACTGTTTTTT. The gene calls are TRBV6-5 and TRBJ1-4; 8 nucleotides align to TRBD1. This CDR3 is 13 amino acids long. Per germline, CDR1 MNHEY and CDR2 SVGAGI. Trimming cost V 1 base and J 8 bases; bases outside gene matches: 0.

The rearrangement joins TRBV5-5 to TRBJ2-7; unclear D gene. The V gene's germline CDR1 is SGHKS and CDR2 YYEKEE (reference sequence). The CDR3 is 12 amino acids. Trimming stripped 4 bases from V and 4 bases from J, with 9 bases between. The CDR3 nucleotides are TGTGCCAGCAGCCAGGAAGTTTACGAGCAGTACTTC. This codes for CASSQEVYEQYF.

V gene TRBV4-1 combines with J gene TRBJ1-3; possible D gene TRBD1, 6 bases. Germline V gene data show CDR1 as MGHRA and CDR2 as YSYEKL. The CDR3 runs 15 residues. V was trimmed by 0 bases and J by 4 bases, leaving 10 bases between them. This CDR3 is CASSQEYRAGNTIYF. CDR3 DNA: TGCGCCAGCAGCCAAGAGTACAGGGCGGGAAACACCATATATTTT.

This chain connects TRBV7-8 to TRBJ1-2; D unclear. The CDR3 length is 15 residues. V was pared by 0 bases and J by 1 base, with 9 bases between. Germline V gene lookup returns CDR1 SGHVS and CDR2 FQNEAQ. CDR3 protein: CASSLAPQINYGYTF. DNA for the CDR3: TGTGCCAGCAGCTTAGCGCCTCAGATTAACTATGGCTACACCTTC.

CDR3: CAWSGDDRGYYGYTF. In DNA form, the CDR3 reads TGTGCCTGGAGTGGCGATGACAGGGGATACTATGGCTACACCTTC. This chain connects TRBV30 to TRBJ1-2; 8 bases fit TRBD1. The germline gives CDR1 GTSNPN, CDR2 SVGIG (reference sequence). The CDR3 has 15 residues. The V segment lost 1 base and the J segment 3 bases; nucleotides outside the gene matches: 7.